These 30 T cell receptor beta chains originate from one sample sequenced in a study of molecular identifiers for immune sequencing clone quantification. TCRdb reprocessed the PCR reads via MiXCR and lists one record per CDR3 protein. The sample carries 460,000 or so distinct CDR3 sequences, roughly 23% recorded once. The sequenced sample was naive CD8+ T cells from blood, with Jurkat cell RNA spiked in. Subset in this sample: FACS-sorted CD8+CD4-CCR7+CD45RA+ naive T cells. The source is a human donor in good health. Some libraries in this study had Jurkat cell RNA spiked in.

J is TRBJ2-5 and V is TRBV5-1; 9 nucleotides match TRBD1. V lost 4 bases, J lost 2 bases, and 6 bases stayed unmatched. This CDR3 is 15 amino acids long. Germline-derived CDR1 and CDR2 are SGHRS and YFSETQ. CDR3 in DNA: TGCGCCAGCAGCGTGGAAGGACAGGGGCAAGAGACCCAGTACTTC. Protein: CASSVEGQGQETQYF.

This rearrangement joins TRBV3-1 to TRBJ1-1, with D unresolved. CDR1 is LGHDT, CDR2 YNNKEL, per germline (reference sequence). The CDR3 spans 12 residues. Trimming stripped 5 bases from V and 6 bases from J, with 10 bases between. The CDR3 sequence is CASSDRGAEAFF. Here the CDR3 DNA reads TGTGCCAGCAGCGACCGTGGGGCTGAAGCTTTCTTT.

V is TRBV28 and J is TRBJ1-6; TRBD1 agrees at 8 bases. The trim removed 3 bases at V and 3 bases at J, leaving 7 bases unmatched. CDR3 size: 17 residues. Germline-derived CDR1 and CDR2 are MDHEN and SYDVKM. CDR3 protein: CASSFVLGQDYNSPLHF. CDR3 sequence (DNA): TGTGCCAGCAGTTTTGTTCTGGGACAGGACTATAATTCACCCCTCCACTTT.

The sample holds one count of this clonotype. It may be a read error: a sequence one base away is much more abundant. J is TRBJ2-7 and V is TRBV5-5, with 7 bases that match TRBD2. In germline, CDR1 is SGHKS, CDR2 YYEKEE (reference sequence). This CDR3 comprises 15 residues. CDR3 loop: CASGLAYLGRAEQYF. The DNA for the CDR3 is TGTGCCAGCGGCTTGGCCTATCTTGGGAGGGCTGAGCAGTACTTC. The full variable domain, rest sourced from reference TRBV5-5 and TRBJ2-7, is DAGVTQSPTHLIKTRGQQVTLRCSPISGHKSVSWYQQVLGQGPQFIFQYYEKEERGRGNFPDRFSARQFPNYSSELNVNALLLGDSALYLCASGLAYLGRAEQYFGPGTRLTVT.

In its sample, this clonotype was seen many times. The J gene is TRBJ2-7, the V gene TRBV5-1; 7 bases line up with TRBD1. J lost 4 bases, V lost 3 bases, and 7 bases had no gene match. From germline, CDR1 is SGHRS and CDR2 YFSETQ. The CDR3 totals 14 residues. CDR3 DNA: TGCGCCAGCAGCTGGACCGGGACAGAGTACGAGCAGTACTTC. This gives the protein CASSWTGTEYEQYF.

Ten or more counts support this clonotype. The gene calls are TRBV6-5 and TRBJ2-3, with D possibly matching TRBD2 (7 bases). Germline assignment: CDR1 MNHEY and CDR2 SVGAGI. The V end was cut by 0 bases, the J end by 6 bases, with 13 bases between. This CDR3 has 15 amino acids. The CDR3, as DNA: TGTGCCAGCAGTTACTCGGCGGGGGCACGGGATACGCAGTATTTT. Encoded protein: CASSYSAGARDTQYF.

The sample holds many counts of this clonotype. The V call is TRBV29-1, the J call TRBJ1-1; TRBD1 aligns across 9 bases. V shed 4 bases and J 4 bases; nucleotides not matched to a gene: 10. In germline, CDR1 is SQVTM, CDR2 ANQGSEA. CDR3 length equals 15 residues. The CDR3, as DNA: TGCAGCGTTGCCGGGACAGGGTTTGGGTTCACTGAAGCTTTCTTT. It yields the protein CSVAGTGFGFTEAFF.

CDR3 nucleotide sequence: TGTGCAAGTCGCTTAGGAGTGACAGCTGGGGCCAACGTCCTGACTTTC. As protein: CASRLGVTAGANVLTF. The J gene is TRBJ2-6, the V gene TRBV12-2; the DNA was not compared with TRBD1, the D call given in the table. TRBV12-2 is reported as a pseudogene. The CDR3 contains 16 residues.

In its sample, this clonotype was seen a few times. The chain employs TRBV5-6 and TRBJ2-3; tentative D call: TRBD1 (6 bases). Germline CDR1 reads SGHDT; CDR2 reads YYEEEE. The ends were cut back, 2 bases at V and 0 bases at J, with 16 bases in the middle. This CDR3 is 17 amino acids long. The CDR3 DNA follows: TGTGCCAGCAGCTTAGGACAGCCGATAATGAGCACAGATACGCAGTATTTT. Translated, it gives CASSLGQPIMSTDTQYF.

V is TRBV11-3 and J is TRBJ2-4; D is unclear. The CDR3 is 16 amino acids. Germline CDR1 and CDR2: SGHNT and YENEEA. The germline V and J ends were trimmed by 1 base and 0 bases, with 10 bases remaining between them. The CDR3 here is CASSLARFPAKNIQYF. In nucleotides, the CDR3 is TGTGCCAGCAGCTTAGCCCGGTTCCCAGCCAAAAACATTCAGTACTTC.

Notes on this clonotype: A much more abundant neighbour one base away suggests this may be a read error. V gene TRBV29-1 combines with J gene TRBJ1-1; TRBD1 might be the D (5 bases). The germline V and J ends were trimmed by 4 bases and 0 bases, with 9 bases remaining between them. Germline lookup yields CDR1 SQVTM and CDR2 ANQGSEA. The CDR3 extends over 13 amino acids. The CDR3 region has the DNA TGCAGCGTTGTCCGGACAATGAACACTGAAGCTTTCTTT. Protein product: CSVVRTMNTEAFF. Variable domain in full (rest from reference TRBV29-1 and TRBJ1-1): SAVISQKPSRDICQRGTSLTIQCQVDSQVTMMFWYRQQPGQSLTLIATANQGSEATYESGFVIDKFPISRPNLTFSTLTVSNMSPEDSSIYLCSVVRTMNTEAFFGQGTRLTVV.

This clonotype appeared many times. The V gene is TRBV29-1, the J gene TRBJ2-7; TRBD1 matches at 7 bases. This CDR3 is 13 amino acids long. The germline V gene encodes CDR1 SQVTM and CDR2 ANQGSEA. The V and J ends lost 6 bases and 2 bases, in that order; junction bases with no gene match: 7. The CDR3 DNA is TGCAGCGTGAGAGGACAGGACACCTACGAGCAGTACTTC. As protein: CSVRGQDTYEQYF.

The chain recombines TRBV19 with TRBJ2-3; TRBD1 matches at 7 bases. This CDR3 has 15 residues. The V segment lost 5 bases and the J segment 2 bases; nucleotides outside the gene matches: 7. Germline V lookup: CDR1 LNHDA, CDR2 SQIVND (reference sequence). CDR3: CASSGDRDITDTQYF. The CDR3 region has the DNA TGTGCCAGTAGTGGTGACAGGGATATCACAGATACGCAGTATTTT.

The chain carries TRBV6-2 or TRBV6-3 and TRBJ1-1; D not certain. Germline CDR1 is MNHEY and CDR2 is SVGEGT. CDR3 length: 14 amino acids. The V gene lost 2 bases and the J gene lost 5 bases, with 12 bases spanning the gap. The CDR3 loop is CASSYGWVGTEAFF. The CDR3 DNA sequence: TGTGCCAGCAGTTACGGATGGGTGGGGACTGAAGCTTTCTTT.

The chain couples TRBV15 to TRBJ2-5; D call uncertain. The length of the CDR3 is 14 residues. The V gene lost 0 bases and the J gene lost 0 bases, with 5 bases spanning the gap. Germline V CDR1 and CDR2: LNHNV, YYDKDF (reference sequence). The CDR3 DNA sequence: TGTGCCACCAGCAGAGAAGAGAACCAAGAGACCCAGTACTTC. Translating it yields CATSREENQETQYF.

The V call is TRBV4-3, the J call TRBJ2-7; D is perhaps TRBD1 or TRBD2 (6 bases each). Germline V gene data show CDR1 as LGHNA and CDR2 as YSLEER. The CDR3 totals 14 residues. V lost 0 bases to trimming and J lost 2 bases, with 8 bases between them. This CDR3 reads CASSQEGGAYEQYF. The CDR3 DNA follows: TGCGCCAGCAGCCAAGAGGGGGGCGCCTACGAGCAGTACTTC.

This chain connects TRBV19 to TRBJ1-1; weak D call: TRBD1 (6 bases). This CDR3 spans 14 amino acids. The V and J ends lost 5 bases and 3 bases respectively, with 13 bases between them. The germline V gene encodes CDR1 LNHDA and CDR2 SQIVND (reference sequence). CDR3 nucleotide sequence: TGTGCCAGTAGTTTACAGGGAGGAGACACTGAAGCTTTCTTT. This sequence encodes CASSLQGGDTEAFF. Drawing the rest from reference TRBV19 and TRBJ1-1, the complete variable domain is DGGITQSPKYLFRKEGQNVTLSCEQNLNHDAMYWYRQDPGQGLRLIYYSQIVNDFQKGDIAEGYSVSREKKESFPLTVTSAQKNPTAFYLCASSLQGGDTEAFFGQGTRLTVV.

This clonotype was counted at least ten times. V gene TRBV21-1 combines with J gene TRBJ1-1; the DNA was not used to check the table's D call, TRBD1. TRBV21-1 is a pseudogene segment. The CDR3 consists of 17 residues. CDR3 sequence: CASSKYTGDFFNTEAFF. CDR3 coding DNA: TGTGCCAGCAGCAAATACACGGGGGATTTCTTCAACACTGAAGCTTTCTTT.

Points on this clonotype: A much larger clone differs from this one at a single base, so this may be a read error. V usage is TRBV6-4 and J usage is TRBJ2-3, with TRBD1 identical over 7 bases. The CDR3 is 17 residues long. CDR1 and CDR2 (germline): MRHNA, SNTAGT. CDR3 residues: CASSDQYTGDGTGTQYF. In DNA, the CDR3 is TGTGCCAGCAGTGACCAGTACACAGGGGATGGCACAGGTACGCAGTATTTT.

In this sample, this clonotype turned up many times. The V and J genes are TRBV2 and TRBJ1-5, with D unclear. From germline, CDR1 is SNHLY and CDR2 FYNNEI. Trimming pared 2 bases from V and 6 bases from J, leaving 5 bases between. CDR3 length: 12 amino acids. The chain's CDR3 is CASSEQLQPQHF. The CDR3 nucleotides read TGTGCCAGCAGTGAACAGCTTCAGCCCCAGCATTTT.

The table lists this clonotype with many counts. The chain is built from TRBV5-7 and TRBJ2-5; tentative D call: TRBD2 (6 bases). TRBV5-7 is placed among ORFs of uncertain function. V was pared by 4 bases and J by 1 base, with 8 bases between. The CDR3 contains 13 residues. The CDR3 DNA reads TGTGCCAGCAGCCCCGGGGGCCAAGAGACCCAGTACTTC. Its translation: CASSPGGQETQYF.

The rearrangement links TRBV21-1 to TRBJ2-1; the table's TRBD2 call for D was not verified on the DNA. TRBV21-1 corresponds to a pseudogene. The CDR3 has 17 residues. The CDR3 is CASSPWGLAGALGEQFF. The CDR3, as DNA: TGTGCCAGCAGCCCCTGGGGACTAGCGGGAGCCCTGGGGGAGCAGTTCTTC.

The rearrangement uses TRBV29-1 and TRBJ2-1; 10 bases are a match to TRBD2. The germline V gene encodes CDR1 SQVTM and CDR2 ANQGSEA. Trimming cost V 0 bases and J 6 bases; bases outside gene matches: 8. The CDR3 is made up of 16 amino acids. The CDR3 reads CSVEDGIAGGINEQFF. The CDR3 DNA is TGCAGCGTTGAAGACGGGATAGCGGGAGGTATCAATGAGCAGTTCTTC.

This clonotype was seen more than once but under ten times. The genes are TRBV7-8 and TRBJ2-2, with D maybe TRBD1 (6 bases). Germline V gene data show CDR1 as SGHVS and CDR2 as FQNEAQ. This CDR3 has 16 residues. V gave up 7 bases and J gave up 0 bases, with 15 bases separating them. CDR3 loop: CASNLPDRANTGELFF. DNA of the CDR3: TGTGCCAGCAACCTACCGGACAGAGCGAACACCGGGGAGCTGTTTTTT.

This clonotype occurred many times. J is TRBJ2-7 and V is TRBV4-3; no firm D call. The CDR3 is made up of 16 amino acids. V dropped 0 bases and J dropped 2 bases, with 14 bases sitting between them. Germline values: CDR1 LGHNA, CDR2 YSLEER. This CDR3 reads CASSQEVSGLAYEQYF. In DNA form, the CDR3 reads TGCGCCAGCAGCCAAGAAGTCTCCGGGTTAGCCTACGAGCAGTACTTC.

This sequence joins TRBV12-3 or TRBV12-4 and TRBJ2-3; perhaps D is TRBD1 or TRBD2 (5 bases each). The CDR3 has 12 amino acids. Trimming left V 5 bases short and J 7 bases short, with 10 bases between. The DNA for the CDR3 is TGTGCCAGCAGTCGCGAGGGGAATACGCAGTATTTT. Translation: CASSREGNTQYF.

Only a few counts were recorded for this clonotype. This chain joins TRBV2 and TRBJ2-7, with a weak D call TRBD1 (5 bases). Trimming shortened V by 8 bases and J by 2 bases, and 10 bases separated the two germline ends. This CDR3 is 12 amino acids long. CDR1 and CDR2 from the germline V gene are SNHLY and FYNNEI. This chain's CDR3 is CASGLGPYEQYF. The DNA for the CDR3 is TGTGCCAGCGGTTTGGGGCCCTACGAGCAGTACTTC.

This rearrangement joins TRBV20-1 to TRBJ2-5, with D maybe TRBD1 (7 bases). The CDR3 length is 18 residues. The germline V and J ends were trimmed by 6 bases and 5 bases, with 31 bases remaining between them. Germline V gives CDR1 DFQATT, CDR2 SNEGSKA (reference sequence). The CDR3 DNA is TGCAGTGCCAAATACTGGACAGGTGTCAACATTCGGGGGGAGACCCAGTACTTC. Protein product: CSAKYWTGVNIRGETQYF.

This clonotype has a count of ten or more. This sequence joins TRBV3-1 and TRBJ2-5; D ambiguous. CDR3 length equals 13 residues. The germline V and J ends were trimmed by 4 bases and 5 bases, with 11 bases remaining between them. Germline lookup yields CDR1 LGHDT and CDR2 YNNKEL (reference sequence). The CDR3 is CASSPGAAETQYF. The CDR3 DNA sequence: TGTGCCAGCAGCCCCGGTGCAGCGGAGACCCAGTACTTC.

This clonotype was recorded many times. The chain has TRBV29-1 and TRBJ2-4; D is perhaps TRBD1 (6 bases). V lost 5 bases to trimming and J lost 3 bases, with 11 bases between them. The CDR3 has 13 amino acids. Germline assignment: CDR1 SQVTM and CDR2 ANQGSEA. The CDR3 DNA is TGCAGCGTTTTAGAGGGGGACAAAAACATTCAGTACTTC. It is translated as CSVLEGDKNIQYF.